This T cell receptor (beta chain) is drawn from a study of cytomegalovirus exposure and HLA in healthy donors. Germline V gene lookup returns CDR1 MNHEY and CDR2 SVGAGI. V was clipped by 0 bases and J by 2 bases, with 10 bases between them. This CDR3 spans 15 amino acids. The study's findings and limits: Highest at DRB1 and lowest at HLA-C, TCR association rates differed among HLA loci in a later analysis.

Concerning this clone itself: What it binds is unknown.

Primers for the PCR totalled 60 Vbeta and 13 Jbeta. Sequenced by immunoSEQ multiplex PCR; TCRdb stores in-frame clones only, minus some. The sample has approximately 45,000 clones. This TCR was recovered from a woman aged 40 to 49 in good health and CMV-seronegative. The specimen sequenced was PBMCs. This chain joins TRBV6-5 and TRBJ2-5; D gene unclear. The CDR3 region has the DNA TGTGCCAGCAGTTACTCTGTGCTATTGCAAGAGACCCAGTACTTC. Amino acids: CASSYSVLLQETQYF.